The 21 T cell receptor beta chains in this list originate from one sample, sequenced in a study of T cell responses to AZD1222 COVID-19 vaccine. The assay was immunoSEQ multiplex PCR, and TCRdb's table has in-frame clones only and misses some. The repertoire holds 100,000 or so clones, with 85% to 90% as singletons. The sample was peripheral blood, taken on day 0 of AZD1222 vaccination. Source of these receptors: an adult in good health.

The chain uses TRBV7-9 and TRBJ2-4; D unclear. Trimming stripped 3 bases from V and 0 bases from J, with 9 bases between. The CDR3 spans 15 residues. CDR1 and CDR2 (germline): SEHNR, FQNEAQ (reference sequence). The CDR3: CASSLSELAKNIQYF. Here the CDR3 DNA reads TGTGCCAGCAGCTTGTCAGAACTAGCCAAAAACATTCAGTACTTC.

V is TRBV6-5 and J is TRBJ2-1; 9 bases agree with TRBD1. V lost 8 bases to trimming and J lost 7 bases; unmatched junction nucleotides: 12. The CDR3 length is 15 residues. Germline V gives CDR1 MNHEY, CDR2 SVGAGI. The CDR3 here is CASAGTGSYLNEQFF. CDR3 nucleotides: TGTGCCAGCGCTGGGACAGGGTCGTATCTGAATGAGCAGTTCTTC.

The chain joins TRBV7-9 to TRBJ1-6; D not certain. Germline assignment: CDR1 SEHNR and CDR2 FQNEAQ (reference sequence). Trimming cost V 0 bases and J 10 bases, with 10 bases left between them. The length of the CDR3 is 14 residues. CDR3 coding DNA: TGTGCCAGCAGCTTAGCACTGGGCGTGTCACCCCTCCACTTT. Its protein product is CASSLALGVSPLHF.

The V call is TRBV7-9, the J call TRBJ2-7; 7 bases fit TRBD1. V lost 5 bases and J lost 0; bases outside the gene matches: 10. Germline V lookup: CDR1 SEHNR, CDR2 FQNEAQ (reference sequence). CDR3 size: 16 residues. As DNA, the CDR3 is TGTGCCAGCAGCAAGACAGGGAGAGACGGCTCCTACGAGCAGTACTTC. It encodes CASSKTGRDGSYEQYF.

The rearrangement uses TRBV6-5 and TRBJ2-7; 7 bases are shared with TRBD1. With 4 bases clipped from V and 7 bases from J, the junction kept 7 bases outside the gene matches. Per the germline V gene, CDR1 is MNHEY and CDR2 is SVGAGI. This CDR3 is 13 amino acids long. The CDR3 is CASSSPPGGEQYF. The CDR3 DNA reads TGTGCCAGCAGTTCGCCCCCAGGGGGAGAGCAGTACTTC.

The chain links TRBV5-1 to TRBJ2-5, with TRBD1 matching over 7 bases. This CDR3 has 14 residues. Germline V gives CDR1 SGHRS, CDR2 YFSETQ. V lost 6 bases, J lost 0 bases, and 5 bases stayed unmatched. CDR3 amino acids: CASTHRGNQETQYF. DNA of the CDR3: TGCGCCAGCACCCACAGGGGAAACCAAGAGACCCAGTACTTC. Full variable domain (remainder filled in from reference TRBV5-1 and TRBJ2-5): KAGVTQTPRYLIKTRGQQVTLSCSPISGHRSVSWYQQTPGQGLQFLFEYFSETQRNKGNFPGRFSGRQFSNSRSEMNVSTLELGDSALYLCASTHRGNQETQYFGPGTRLLVL.

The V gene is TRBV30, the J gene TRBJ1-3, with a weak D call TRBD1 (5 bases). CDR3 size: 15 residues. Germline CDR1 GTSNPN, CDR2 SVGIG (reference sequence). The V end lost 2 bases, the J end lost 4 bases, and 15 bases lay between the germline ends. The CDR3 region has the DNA TGTGCCTGGAGTTTTACCTCAGGGAGAGGAAACACCATATATTTT. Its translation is CAWSFTSGRGNTIYF.

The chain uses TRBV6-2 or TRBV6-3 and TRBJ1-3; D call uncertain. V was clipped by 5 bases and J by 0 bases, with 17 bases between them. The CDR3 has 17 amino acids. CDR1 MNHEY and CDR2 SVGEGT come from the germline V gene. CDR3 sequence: CASSNTRTGVSGNTIYF. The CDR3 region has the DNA TGTGCCAGCAGTAACACCCGGACGGGAGTCTCTGGAAACACCATATATTTT.

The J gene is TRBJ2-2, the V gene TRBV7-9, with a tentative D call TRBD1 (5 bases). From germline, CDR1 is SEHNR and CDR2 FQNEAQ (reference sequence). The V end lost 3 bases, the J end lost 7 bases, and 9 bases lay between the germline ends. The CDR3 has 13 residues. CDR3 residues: CASSLAGIGELFF. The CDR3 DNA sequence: TGTGCCAGCAGCTTGGCAGGGATCGGGGAGCTGTTTTTT.

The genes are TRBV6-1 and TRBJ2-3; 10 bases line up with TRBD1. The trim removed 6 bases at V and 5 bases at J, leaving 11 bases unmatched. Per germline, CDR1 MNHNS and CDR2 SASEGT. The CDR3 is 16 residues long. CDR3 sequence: CASSERETGGKDTQYF. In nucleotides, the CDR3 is TGTGCCAGCAGCGAACGTGAGACAGGGGGCAAAGATACGCAGTATTTT.

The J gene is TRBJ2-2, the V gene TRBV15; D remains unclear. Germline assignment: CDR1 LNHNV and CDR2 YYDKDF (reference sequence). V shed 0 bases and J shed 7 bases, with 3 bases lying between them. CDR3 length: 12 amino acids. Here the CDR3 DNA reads TGTGCCACCAGCAGAGATATCGGGGAGCTGTTTTTT. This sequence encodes CATSRDIGELFF.

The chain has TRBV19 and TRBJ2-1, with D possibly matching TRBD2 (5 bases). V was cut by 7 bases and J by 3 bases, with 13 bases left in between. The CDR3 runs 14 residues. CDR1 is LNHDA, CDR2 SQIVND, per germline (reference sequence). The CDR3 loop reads CASTPLAGYNEQFF. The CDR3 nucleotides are TGTGCCAGTACCCCCCTGGCGGGCTACAATGAGCAGTTCTTC. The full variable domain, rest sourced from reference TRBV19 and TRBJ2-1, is DGGITQSPKYLFRKEGQNVTLSCEQNLNHDAMYWYRQDPGQGLRLIYYSQIVNDFQKGDIAEGYSVSREKKESFPLTVTSAQKNPTAFYLCASTPLAGYNEQFFGPGTRLTVL.

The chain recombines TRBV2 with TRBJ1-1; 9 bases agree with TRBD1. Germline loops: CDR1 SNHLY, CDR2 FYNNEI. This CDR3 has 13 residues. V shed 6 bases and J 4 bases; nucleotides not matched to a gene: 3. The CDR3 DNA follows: TGTGCCAGCAGGGTGACAGGGGGCACTGAAGCTTTCTTT. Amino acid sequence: CASRVTGGTEAFF.

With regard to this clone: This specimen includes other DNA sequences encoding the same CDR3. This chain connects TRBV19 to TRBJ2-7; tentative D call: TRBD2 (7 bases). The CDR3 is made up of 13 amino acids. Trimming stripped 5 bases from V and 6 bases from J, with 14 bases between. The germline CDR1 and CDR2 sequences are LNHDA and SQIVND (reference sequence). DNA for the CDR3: TGTGCCAGTAGTTTCCAGGGAGGGGGCGAGCAGTACTTC. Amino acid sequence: CASSFQGGGEQYF.

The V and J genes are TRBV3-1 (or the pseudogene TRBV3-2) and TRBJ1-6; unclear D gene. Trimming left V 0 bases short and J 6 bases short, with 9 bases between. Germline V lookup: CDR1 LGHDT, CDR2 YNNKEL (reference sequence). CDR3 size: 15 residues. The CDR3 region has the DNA TGTGCCAGCAGCCAAGAGGGAAGACCTAATTCACCCCTCCACTTT. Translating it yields CASSQEGRPNSPLHF.

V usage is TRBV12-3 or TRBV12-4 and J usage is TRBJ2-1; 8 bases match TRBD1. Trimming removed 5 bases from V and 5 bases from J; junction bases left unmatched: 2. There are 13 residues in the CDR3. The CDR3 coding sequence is TGTGCCAGCAGTCGGACAGGGAACAATGAGCAGTTCTTC. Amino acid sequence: CASSRTGNNEQFF.

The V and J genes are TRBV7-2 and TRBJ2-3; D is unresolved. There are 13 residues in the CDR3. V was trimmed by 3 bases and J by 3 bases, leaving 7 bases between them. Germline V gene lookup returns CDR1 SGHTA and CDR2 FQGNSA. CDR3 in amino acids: CASSFRRTDTQYF. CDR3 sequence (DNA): TGTGCCAGCAGCTTTCGAAGGACAGATACGCAGTATTTT.

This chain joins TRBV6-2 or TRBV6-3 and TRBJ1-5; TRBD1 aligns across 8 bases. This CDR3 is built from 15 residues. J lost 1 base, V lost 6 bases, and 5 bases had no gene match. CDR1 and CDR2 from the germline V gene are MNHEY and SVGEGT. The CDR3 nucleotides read TGTGCCAGCAGCTTCAGACAGGGGAGCAATCAGCCCCAGCATTTT. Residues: CASSFRQGSNQPQHF.

The CDR3 reads CASSPPTGPEAFF. CDR3 bases: TGTGCCAGCAGCCCCCCGACAGGGCCGGAGGCTTTCTTT. The chain combines TRBV5-4 with TRBJ1-1, with 7 bases aligning to TRBD1. This CDR3 contains 13 residues. From germline, CDR1 is SGHNT and CDR2 YYREEE (reference sequence). V was pared by 4 bases and J by 11 bases, with 11 bases of the junction left unmatched. Combining the CDR3 with reference TRBV5-4 and TRBJ1-1 gives the whole variable domain ETGVTQSPTHLIKTRGQQVTLRCSSQSGHNTVSWYQQALGQGPQFIFQYYREEENGRGNFPPRFSGLQFPNYSSELNVNALELDDSALYLCASSPPTGPEAFFGQGTRLTVV.

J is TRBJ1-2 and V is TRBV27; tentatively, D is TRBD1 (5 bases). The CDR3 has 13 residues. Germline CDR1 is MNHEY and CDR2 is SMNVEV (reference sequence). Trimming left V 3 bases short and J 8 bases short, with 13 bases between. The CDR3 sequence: CASSFSRDTGYTF. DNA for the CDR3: TGTGCCAGCAGTTTCTCCAGGGATACCGGCTACACCTTC.

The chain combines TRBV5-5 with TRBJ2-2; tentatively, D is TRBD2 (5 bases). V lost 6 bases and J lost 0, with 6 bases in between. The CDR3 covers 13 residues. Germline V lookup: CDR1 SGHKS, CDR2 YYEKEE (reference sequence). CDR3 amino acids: CASMGANTGELFF. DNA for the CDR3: TGTGCCAGCATGGGAGCGAACACCGGGGAGCTGTTTTTT.